This record looks at one TCR beta chain sequence and its context. These data originate in a study of T cell responses to AZD1222 COVID-19 vaccine. This CDR3 contains 14 residues. The germline CDR1 and CDR2 sequences are LNHDA and SQIVND (reference sequence). Trimming took 1 base from V and 10 from J, leaving 11 bases between them. Repertoires were generated with immunoSEQ multiplex PCR, while TCRdb's copy carries only in-frame clones and drops some. The sample includes about 72,000 clones, 80% to 90% of them seen just once. The sequencing used peripheral blood, collected 28 days after the second AZD1222 dose. The clonotype comes from an adult who received the AZD1222 COVID-19 vaccine. The V call is TRBV19, the J call TRBJ1-6; D is perhaps TRBD1 (5 bases). The CDR3 reads CASSIGGGESPLHF. In nucleotides, the CDR3 is TGTGCCAGTAGTATAGGGGGCGGAGAATCACCCCTCCACTTT.